What follows describes a single T cell receptor (beta chain). No antigen is known for it. Qualities for individual bases were not recorded, and no much larger clone is one base off. The library was obtained by the immunoSEQ multiplex PCR assay. A mixture of 60 forward primers for TCR Vbeta segments and 13 reverse primers for TCR Jbeta segments was used in the multiplex PCR. The CDR3 region of rearranged TCR beta genes was amplified from genomic DNA with a multiplex PCR assay. The Illumina HiSeq System was used to sequence the amplified TCR beta libraries as 87-base-pair reads. As for the authors' bioinformatics: A later analysis tallied around 82 million unique TCR beta chains across the 650 to 750 repertoires, and approximately 12 million of those chains were shared by two or more donors. To remove PCR and sequencing errors, raw reads were error-corrected and collapsed into unique sequences using a nearest-neighbor algorithm that merged closely related sequences. To assign V, D and J gene segments, CDR3 sequences were aligned to IMGT reference sequences. For a sequence to be retained, at least a six-nucleotide match to both a V gene segment and a J gene segment was required. A rearrangement was called productive if the CDR3 had no stop codons and remained in frame with V and J, and every other rearrangement was called non-productive. Following IMGT convention, CDR3 was defined as the stretch from the second conserved V-encoded cysteine up to the conserved J-encoded phenylalanine. In an earlier analysis of more than 550 of the donors, sequences lacking an unambiguous match to a single V gene segment were excluded. An earlier analysis of several hundred of the donors called V segments functional above 56.7% productive rearrangements and segregating when the between-donor standard deviation exceeded 5%. To diagnose cytomegalovirus status from the catalog of TCR beta chain sequences, a statistical classification framework was built. A later analysis assigned V and J genes by comparing TCR nucleotide sequences with IMGT/GENE-DB human TR gene sequences. The TCRdist pipeline was used in a later analysis to assign CDR3 sequences and most-parsimonious VDJ recombination scenarios. In a later analysis, every TCR beta chain was defined by the combination of its CDR3 amino acid sequence and its V-gene family, and reads without a unique V-gene family were dropped. In a later analysis, around 600 highly shared, low-generation-probability nucleotide sequences were removed to address suspected cross-contamination and a sequencing artifact. For each public chain, a later analysis derived a clonal expansion index from normalized ranks of inferred template counts within each repertoire. A later analysis computed generation probabilities with a VDJ recombination model fitted to out-of-frame rearrangements, and checked the results against IGoR. A later analysis scored TCR-TCR, TCR-HLA and TCR-CMV co-occurrence with hypergeometric tests, applying a repertoire-size bias correction to TCR pairs. A later analysis estimated false discovery rates by permuting HLA or CMV assignments 20 times. In a later analysis, co-occurring TCRs were grouped with DBSCAN, and TCRdist sequence similarity was added when clustering was performed within HLA-allele-positive subsets. For co-occurrence clustering, repertoires with fewer than 30,000 or more than 120,000 public chains were excluded, along with a handful of repertoires with anomalous nucleotide sharing. Imported from immuneACCESS, the table was reduced by TCRdb to in-frame sequences with V and J called. These copies leave out some clones; in studies compared against another copy, an unresolved V gene accounts for under half, and the cause of the remainder is not known. That table gives V, J and clone size, and the DNA gave D and trimming. This sample holds 150,000 to 160,000 clones; about 85% were observed only once. Jointly, the top ten make up roughly 2.4% of the sample.

The cohort consisted of 600 or so healthy bone marrow donors. At the time of sampling, every cohort member was nominally healthy, though immune exposures that went unrecorded were likely present. The donor was CMV seronegative and belonged to the group of 352 seronegative cohort members. A peripheral blood sample was provided by each donor, and peripheral blood mononuclear cells were used for TCR beta sequencing. The Qiagen DNeasy Blood Extraction Kit was used to extract genomic DNA from the blood cell samples. The data originate from a study of cytomegalovirus exposure and HLA in healthy donors (dated by TCRdb to about 2017). Study-wide context: According to an earlier analysis of 587 of the donors, about 179 million T cells yielded some 120 million unique TCR beta sequences and approximately 300 Gb of sequence data. The genetic ancestry cluster associated with self-reported Caucasian donors included about four fifths of the approximately 410 genotyped donors. Donor age, sex, ethnicity and CMV serostatus were compiled together with the repertoire data. Class I and class II HLA loci were covered by the typing at four-digit resolution. A later genetic analysis took genome-wide SNP genotypes for 398 of the 666 donors and used that subset as a discovery cohort. Across around 400 genotyped donors of the cohort, an average of approximately 240,000 unique TCR beta nucleotide sequences per donor were sequenced, and 15% to 20% of those sequences were non-productive. The study aimed to test whether signatures of past pathogen exposure could be identified by cataloging public T cell receptors. Rather than using new phenotypic data, the later analysis identified candidate immune exposures from TCR beta sequences and from how often those sequences occurred across donors. Besides the first cohort of about 730 subjects, a separate validation cohort made up of 120 different subjects was used. An early release covering roughly 580 HLA-typed donors comprised 250 to 350 gigabases of sequencing data and 85 million to 100 million unique TCR sequences. Every repertoire in the discovery cohort had been generated on one and the same sequencing platform. Typing coverage differed by locus: A, B, C, DRB1 and DQB1 were typed in roughly 629-630 donors, DQA1 in 522, DPA1 in some 610, and DPB1 in approximately 450. An earlier analysis of about 600 of the donors used high-throughput TCR beta sequencing to judge whether each TCR beta V gene segment behaved as functional or pseudogenic. Because of strong linkage in the cohort, roughly five DR-DQ haplotypes were treated as single units for association and clustering. To study patterns of TCR occurrence, a later analysis re-analyzed previously published TCR beta repertoires from 550 to 800 donors and added high-resolution HLA genotyping. The T cell repertoires of under 750 subjects were profiled by immunosequencing and related to cytomegalovirus serostatus. The study combined high-throughput TCR immunosequencing, statistical association of individual TCRs with disease status, and machine learning to predict cytomegalovirus infection status. Overall study results and their limits: A group of highly shared sequence variants was considered likely to be a technical artifact of the sequencing pipeline. A later analysis found that TCR association rates varied across HLA loci, with DRB1 alleles showing the most associated TCRs and HLA-C alleles the fewest. Most TCR sequences were observed very rarely across donors, whereas some public TCRs were present in many individuals. A later analysis associated 16,951 TCR beta sequences with specific HLA alleles at a false discovery rate of 0.05. Correlated functional status among segregating V segments might reflect linkage disequilibrium, but an unknown experimental factor could not be ruled out. Presence/absence analyses assumed roughly uniform sequencing depth across donors, an assumption that may not hold. In a later analysis, most CMV-associated TCR beta chains were found to appear HLA-restricted, with HLA associations seemingly driven largely by CMV exposure. HLA typing was unavailable for some donors at each locus, so association tests used only the typed subset. A total of about 150 TCR beta chains were listed by the study as associated with cytomegalovirus. Broadly in line with IMGT annotations, most TCR beta V segments showed up in productive rearrangements about 87% or about 30% of the time in an earlier analysis of several hundred of the donors. Only TCR beta chains were sequenced in this cohort, and the absence of alpha or paired-chain data limited detectable features. A further reported finding was that TCR beta sequences accurately predicted the HLA-A and HLA-B alleles for most subjects in the first cohort. In a later analysis, several top co-occurrence clusters were reported to appear linked to parvovirus B19, influenza, CMV and Epstein-Barr virus. In a later genetic analysis, fewer N-insertions in productive TCRs were reported among donors in an Asian-associated ancestry cluster than the roughly 710-donor mean. When HLA alleles, especially DR and DQ, strongly co-occurred, TCR associations were difficult to assign to individual alleles. For the cohort, immune exposure information was limited to CMV serostatus. A few of the identified cytomegalovirus-associated TCR beta chains were confirmed in vitro to be specific for cytomegalovirus antigens. V-gene and J-gene trimming of TCR beta chains was associated with a missense DCLRE1C variant in a later genetic analysis, and the association was replicated in an independent cohort. The classifier was reported to diagnose cytomegalovirus status with high specificity and sensitivity in both the original cohort and the validation cohort. According to the authors, the approach could potentially be generalized to other disease states and immunological phenotypes. The earlier analysis of 587 of the donors excluded approximately 17 rarely observed V segments, including chromosome 9 orphons, because counts were too low. A later analysis found that HLA-associated TCR beta chains were more clonally expanded and had lower generation probabilities than equally common non-associated chains.

This sequence originates from a woman younger than 35 in good health and CMV-seronegative. Sample: PBMCs.

The CDR3 region has the sequence CASSFTDSNQPQHF. In nucleotide form, the sequence is TGTGCCAGCAGTTTTACAGATAGCAATCAGCCCCAGCATTTT. This receptor chain uses TRBV27 and TRBJ1-5; a confident D gene designation cannot be given. Trimming at the junction amounts to 3 bases on V and 0 bases on J, and the germline ends lie 6 bases apart. The CDR3 contains 14 residues, cysteine and phenylalanine counted. The kept DNA is CDR3 alone, 42 bases in frame from the first base. CDR1 and CDR2 (MNHEY, SMNVEV) derive from the germline V gene (reference sequence).